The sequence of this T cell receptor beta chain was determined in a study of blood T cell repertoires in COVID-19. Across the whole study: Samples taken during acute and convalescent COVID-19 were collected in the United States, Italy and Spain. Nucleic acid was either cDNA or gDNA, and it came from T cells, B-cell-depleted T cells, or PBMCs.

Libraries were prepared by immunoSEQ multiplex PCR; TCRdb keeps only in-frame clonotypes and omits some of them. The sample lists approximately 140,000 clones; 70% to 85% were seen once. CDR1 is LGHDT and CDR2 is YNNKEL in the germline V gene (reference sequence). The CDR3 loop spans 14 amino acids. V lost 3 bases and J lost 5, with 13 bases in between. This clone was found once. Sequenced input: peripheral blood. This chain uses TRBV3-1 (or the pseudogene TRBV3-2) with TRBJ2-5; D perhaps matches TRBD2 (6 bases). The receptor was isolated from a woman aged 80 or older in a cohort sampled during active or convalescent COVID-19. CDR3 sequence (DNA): TGTGCCAGCAGCCATCGGAGGGAAGCGGAGACCCAGTACTTC. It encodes CASSHRREAETQYF.